This passage covers 29 T cell receptor beta chains from one sample sequenced in a study of regulatory T cells in long-lasting Graves disease. The time point is: newly diagnosed GD, antithyroid drugs for less than 3 months. The TCR library was made from RNA extracted from PBMCs. According to the study, TCR beta libraries were built with iRepertoire HTBI primers and CDR3-region Arm-PCR. TCRdb analysed the multiplex PCR reads with MiXCR anew, one entry per CDR3 protein. The table shows 550,000 to 600,000 distinct CDR3 sequences, with roughly 16% occurring only once. The sample was also reused in another study, on T cells in Graves' hyperthyroidism and ophthalmopathy.

The specimen was peripheral blood mononuclear cells (PBMCs), collected at new diagnosis, from a patient treated with antithyroid drugs. The receptors come from a young man with Graves disease.

With regard to this clonotype: A much more abundant neighbour one base away suggests this may be a read error. The genes are TRBV12-3 or TRBV12-4 and TRBJ2-4; D gene ambiguous. The CDR3 has 16 residues. The CDR3, as DNA: TGTGCCAGCAGCTTTTTAGGAGAGTTGGCCAAAAACATTCAGCACTTC. This codes for CASSFLGELAKNIQHF.

The chain uses TRBV20-1 and TRBJ1-4; TRBD1 is a possible D gene (6 bases). CDR3 size: 13 residues. The V gene lost 6 bases and the J gene lost 5 bases, with 13 bases spanning the gap. The germline gives CDR1 DFQATT, CDR2 SNEGSKA (reference sequence). The CDR3 DNA follows: TGCAGTGCGGGCGGACAGATAAATGAAAAACTGTTTTTT. Its protein product is CSAGGQINEKLFF.

This clonotype was counted between two and nine times. The V and J genes are TRBV7-9 and TRBJ2-7; a weak D match, TRBD2 (5 bases). V lost 1 base to trimming and J lost 2 bases, with 9 bases between them. CDR1 is SEHNR and CDR2 is FQNEAQ in the germline V gene (reference sequence). This CDR3 is built from 14 residues. For the CDR3, the DNA is TGTGCCAGCAGCTTAGAGCGGCGCCCCTACGAGCAGTACTTC. Translating gives CASSLERRPYEQYF. Together with reference TRBV7-9 and TRBJ2-7, the CDR3 gives the full variable domain: DTGVSQNPRHKITKRGQNVTFRCDPISEHNRLYWYRQTLGQGPEFLTYFQNEAQLEKSRLLSDRFSAERPKGSFSTLEIQRTEQGDSAMYLCASSLERRPYEQYFGPGTRLTVT.

This clonotype was found many times. This chain connects TRBV20-1 to TRBJ2-1; tentative D call: TRBD2 (6 bases). This CDR3 contains 14 residues. The ends were cut back, 1 base at V and 1 base at J, with 8 bases in the middle. The V gene's germline CDR1 is DFQATT and CDR2 SNEGSKA (reference sequence). The CDR3 sequence is CSARGGKSYNEQFF. The CDR3 coding sequence is TGCAGTGCTAGAGGCGGGAAGTCCTACAATGAGCAGTTCTTC.

This clonotype was detected ten times or more. The chain combines TRBV30 with TRBJ2-7, with unresolved D. V lost 0 bases, J lost 3 bases, and 9 bases lay in between. CDR3 length: 13 amino acids. CDR1 GTSNPN and CDR2 SVGIG come from the germline V gene (reference sequence). The DNA of the CDR3 is TGTGCCTGGAGTGTCCGTCTATACTACGAGCAGTACTTC. Its translation is CAWSVRLYYEQYF.

To note about this clonotype: Germline and junction disagree at one end, which may indicate a read error. CDR3 sequence reads: CAGSLYLPDNYNEQFF. DNA of the CDR3: TGTGCCGGCAGTTTATATCTCCCGGACAACTACAATGAGCAGTTCTTC. The rearrangement uses TRBV27 and TRBJ2-1; D may be TRBD1 (5 bases). The CDR3 runs to 16 residues. Germline V gene data show CDR1 as MNHEY and CDR2 as SMNVEV (reference sequence).

This clonotype was detected only a few times. J is TRBJ1-2 and V is TRBV18; D unclear. Trimming cost V 9 bases and J 5 bases, with 16 bases left between them. Germline assignment: CDR1 KGHSH and CDR2 LQKENI. The CDR3 length is 13 residues. This CDR3 is CASGSNSDYGYTF. In DNA, the CDR3 is TGTGCCAGTGGGTCCAATTCGGATTATGGCTACACCTTC. The whole variable domain, filled in from reference TRBV18 and TRBJ1-2, reads NAGVMQNPRHLVRRRGQEARLRCSPMKGHSHVYWYRQLPEEGLKFMVYLQKENIIDESGMPKERFSAEFPKEGPSILRIQQVVRGDSAAYFCASGSNSDYGYTFGSGTRLTVV.

This clonotype was seen ten or more times. The V and J genes are TRBV5-1 and TRBJ2-1; TRBD2 matches 16 bases. V shed 4 bases, J shed 4 bases, and the junction held 8 bases outside the gene matches. This CDR3 comprises 18 residues. Per germline, CDR1 SGHRS and CDR2 YFSETQ. The CDR3: CASSAGTSGRAGYNEQFF. The CDR3, as DNA: TGCGCCAGCAGCGCCGGGACTAGCGGGAGGGCCGGGTACAATGAGCAGTTCTTC.

This clonotype was seen a handful of times. This chain links TRBV12-3 or TRBV12-4 with TRBJ1-2; 7 bases line up with TRBD1. Trimming removed 6 bases from V and 4 bases from J; junction bases left unmatched: 14. This CDR3 is 16 amino acids long. CDR3 sequence reads: CASSPSPGGGFYGYTF. As DNA, the CDR3 is TGTGCCAGCAGCCCCTCCCCGGGAGGGGGCTTCTATGGCTACACCTTC.

The gene calls are TRBV9 and TRBJ2-1; maybe TRBD1 (6 bases). In germline, CDR1 is SGDLS, CDR2 YYNGEE. CDR3 length: 13 residues. Trimming stripped 4 bases from V and 7 bases from J, with 12 bases between. The DNA for the CDR3 is TGTGCCAGCAGCCAAAACAGGGAGAATGAGCAGTTCTTC. Encoded protein: CASSQNRENEQFF.

This sequence joins TRBV7-9 and TRBJ1-1; D possibly corresponds to TRBD1 (5 bases). From germline, CDR1 is SEHNR and CDR2 FQNEAQ (reference sequence). The CDR3 totals 16 residues. V gave up 3 bases and J gave up 10 bases, with 24 bases separating them. CDR3 sequence reads: CASSFPGTYTTGGAFF. The CDR3 DNA sequence: TGTGCCAGCAGCTTCCCCGGGACGTATACAACGGGGGGAGCTTTCTTT.

This clonotype showed up many times. The chain uses TRBV30 and TRBJ2-7; tentatively, D is TRBD1 (6 bases). This CDR3 has 17 residues. CDR1 GTSNPN and CDR2 SVGIG come from the germline V gene (reference sequence). Trimming removed 0 bases from V and 2 bases from J, with 20 bases in between. CDR3 residues: CAWSVYRARYGAYEQYF. Here the CDR3 DNA reads TGTGCCTGGAGTGTATACAGGGCGCGTTACGGGGCCTACGAGCAGTACTTC.

Many counts were recorded for this clonotype. The chain employs TRBV5-1 and TRBJ1-1; 9 nucleotides match TRBD1. Germline assignment: CDR1 SGHRS and CDR2 YFSETQ. The V segment lost 4 bases and the J segment 5 bases; nucleotides outside the gene matches: 3. The CDR3 runs 13 residues. CDR3: CASSDDRGTEAFF. In DNA form, the CDR3 reads TGCGCCAGCAGCGACGACAGGGGGACTGAAGCTTTCTTT.

This clonotype was detected only a few times. The chain uses TRBV15 and TRBJ1-5; the D gene is possibly TRBD1 (5 bases). With 3 bases removed from V and 0 bases from J, the gap between germline ends came to 18 bases. The CDR3 sequence is 18 residues long. The V gene's germline CDR1 is LNHNV and CDR2 YYDKDF (reference sequence). CDR3 amino acids: CATSSPPGRVYSNQPQHF. The CDR3 DNA reads as TGTGCCACCAGCAGCCCCCCGGGACGGGTTTATAGCAATCAGCCCCAGCATTTT.

V and J are TRBV20-1 and TRBJ1-5; D unresolved. V gave up 0 bases and J gave up 3 bases, with 3 bases separating them. The germline V gene has CDR1 DFQATT and CDR2 SNEGSKA (reference sequence). The CDR3 is made up of 12 amino acids. The CDR3 nucleotides read TGCAGTGCTAGAGAATACAATCAGCCCCAGCATTTT. It translates to CSAREYNQPQHF.

The chain uses TRBV28 and TRBJ1-1; tentatively, D is TRBD1 (6 bases). The ends were cut back, 3 bases at V and 4 bases at J, with 12 bases in the middle. Germline lookup yields CDR1 MDHEN and CDR2 SYDVKM. This CDR3 has 14 residues. The CDR3 here is CASSLRGVVTEAFF. The CDR3 DNA reads as TGTGCCAGCAGTTTGAGGGGGGTTGTCACTGAAGCTTTCTTT. The complete variable domain, with remaining parts taken from reference TRBV28 and TRBJ1-1, reads DVKVTQSSRYLVKRTGEKVFLECVQDMDHENMFWYRQDPGLGLRLIYFSYDVKMKEKGDIPEGYSVSREKKERFSLILESASTNQTSMYLCASSLRGVVTEAFFGQGTRLTVV.

This clonotype occurred a few times. The chain recombines TRBV29-1 with TRBJ2-1; D is undetermined. The V end was cut by 5 bases, the J end by 3 bases, with 20 bases between. The CDR3 extends over 16 amino acids. Per germline, CDR1 SQVTM and CDR2 ANQGSEA. The chain's CDR3 is CSVPPPARSGYNEQFF. DNA for the CDR3: TGCAGCGTTCCCCCTCCCGCCAGGTCGGGCTACAATGAGCAGTTCTTC.

This clonotype was detected many times. The V and J genes are TRBV7-3 and TRBJ2-1; a weak D match, TRBD1 (5 bases). This CDR3 comprises 17 residues. Trimming removed 5 bases from V and 4 bases from J, with 21 bases in between. Looked up from germline, CDR1 is SGHTA and CDR2 is FQGTGA. The CDR3 sequence is CASSLGSGALRYNEQFF. The DNA of the CDR3 is TGTGCCAGCAGCCTAGGTTCTGGGGCGTTGCGGTACAATGAGCAGTTCTTC.

In its sample, this clonotype was seen many times. The V call is TRBV12-3 or TRBV12-4, the J call TRBJ2-2; 7 bases fit TRBD1. Trimming removed 8 bases from V and 5 bases from J; junction bases left unmatched: 8. The length of the CDR3 is 14 residues. The CDR3 sequence is CASRPDRRTGELFF. CDR3 bases: TGTGCCAGCCGACCGGACAGGAGGACCGGGGAGCTGTTTTTT.

This clonotype came up a few times. The genes are TRBV19 and TRBJ2-2; 10 positions match TRBD2. From germline, CDR1 is LNHDA and CDR2 SQIVND (reference sequence). CDR3 length equals 16 residues. The V and J ends lost 9 bases and 5 bases, in that order; junction bases with no gene match: 12. The CDR3 loop is CASRRLAGAVTGELFF. The CDR3 DNA reads as TGTGCCAGCAGACGGCTAGCGGGAGCGGTAACCGGGGAGCTGTTTTTT.

This clonotype was observed many times. The V call is TRBV30, the J call TRBJ1-2; D remains unclear. Germline assignment: CDR1 GTSNPN and CDR2 SVGIG (reference sequence). V was cut by 1 base and J by 5 bases, with 8 bases left in between. The CDR3 sequence is 12 residues long. CDR3 in amino acids: CAWSAAIYGYTF. DNA for the CDR3: TGTGCCTGGAGTGCCGCCATATATGGCTACACCTTC.

The chain recombines TRBV3-1 with TRBJ1-2, with 7 bases that match TRBD1. V was clipped by 4 bases and J by 7 bases; unmatched bases: 15. This CDR3 has 16 residues. Germline V gives CDR1 LGHDT, CDR2 YNNKEL (reference sequence). CDR3 nucleotide sequence: TGTGCCAGCAGCCCCGATCCACAGGGGTACCTGTTTGGCTACACCTTC. This encodes CASSPDPQGYLFGYTF.

This clonotype was picked up a small number of times. The chain recombines TRBV7-9 with TRBJ1-5, with a possible D match to TRBD1 (5 bases). V was cut by 5 bases and J by 0 bases, with 32 bases left in between. CDR1 and CDR2 (germline): SEHNR, FQNEAQ (reference sequence). This CDR3 has 22 residues. The CDR3 spells CASSPYVGSGDRGSGSNQPQHF. The DNA for the CDR3 is TGTGCCAGCAGCCCCTATGTGGGCTCCGGTGATCGGGGCAGTGGTAGCAATCAGCCCCAGCATTTT. Full variable domain (outside the CDR3, taken from reference TRBV7-9 and TRBJ1-5): DTGVSQNPRHKITKRGQNVTFRCDPISEHNRLYWYRQTLGQGPEFLTYFQNEAQLEKSRLLSDRFSAERPKGSFSTLEIQRTEQGDSAMYLCASSPYVGSGDRGSGSNQPQHFGDGTRLSIL.

This sequence joins TRBV18 and TRBJ2-2; D assignment may be TRBD1 or TRBD2 (5 bases each). The CDR3 spans 15 residues. The V end was cut by 5 bases, the J end by 4 bases, with 14 bases between. Germline CDR1 and CDR2: KGHSH and LQKENI. CDR3 nucleotides: TGTGCCAGCTCAACCGGGACCTCCGTCACCGGGGAGCTGTTTTTT. This encodes CASSTGTSVTGELFF.

This clonotype was picked up a small number of times. The V gene is TRBV7-9, the J gene TRBJ1-1; possible D gene TRBD1, 6 bases. CDR1 SEHNR and CDR2 FQNEAQ come from the germline V gene (reference sequence). This CDR3 has 14 residues. V was cut by 5 bases and J by 10 bases, with 20 bases left in between. CDR3 DNA sequence: TGTGCCAGCAGCCCGCCTCTAGGGGGTCGAGGAGCTTTCTTT. Translated: CASSPPLGGRGAFF.

As for this clonotype: Given a much more abundant clone one base away, this may be a read error. V usage is TRBV3-1 and J usage is TRBJ2-7; D perhaps matches TRBD2 (6 bases). The CDR3 covers 14 residues. Germline CDR1 LGHDT, CDR2 YNNKEL (reference sequence). V shed 6 bases and J shed 6 bases, with 18 bases lying between them. The CDR3 DNA reads TGTGCCAGCAGTCGAGACGGGGGAAACTGCGAGCAGTACTTC. Translating it yields CASSRDGGNCEQYF.

The chain recombines TRBV7-9 with TRBJ1-2; TRBD1 aligns across 7 bases. The V segment lost 1 base and the J segment 4 bases; nucleotides outside the gene matches: 6. CDR3 length: 15 amino acids. Germline CDR1 is SEHNR and CDR2 is FQNEAQ (reference sequence). The CDR3 loop reads CASSLEGALAYGYTF. The CDR3 DNA reads as TGTGCCAGCAGCTTAGAGGGGGCGCTTGCCTATGGCTACACCTTC.

The chain couples TRBV30 to TRBJ1-3; 8 bases match TRBD1. This CDR3 has 13 residues. Germline V gene sequence: CDR1 GTSNPN, CDR2 SVGIG (reference sequence). V trimming: 3 bases; J trimming: 3 bases; junction bases outside the gene matches: 1. The CDR3, as DNA: TGTGCCTGGAGGGGGACAGGTGGAAACACCATATATTTT. This sequence encodes CAWRGTGGNTIYF.

This clonotype showed up many times. CDR3 DNA sequence: TGTGCCAGCTCACCCGGGACAGGGCCTGAAAAACTGTTTTTT. Its protein product is CASSPGTGPEKLFF. V usage is TRBV18 and J usage is TRBJ1-4, with 9 bases matching TRBD1. The V gene end was trimmed by 3 bases and the J gene end by 7 bases; junction bases not matched to a gene: 3. Germline assignment: CDR1 KGHSH and CDR2 LQKENI. This CDR3 has 14 amino acids.